A selection of T cell receptor beta chains follows, all from one sample in a study of beta chain features in type 1 diabetes. Clones were sequenced by immunoSEQ multiplex PCR, and TCRdb holds only the in-frame ones, with some missing. Altogether 300,000 to 400,000 clones are present, 8.5% to 10% being singletons, with the ten largest covering approximately 0.6%. The sample taken for sequencing was central memory CD4+ T cells from blood. These receptor sequences come from a man between 25 and 39 years old with type 1 diabetes. Each CDR3 is given with its conserved first and last residue. The D gene is left open where the match is weak. Clone size is stated in some rows and not others, as once, few, many or a class when expanded.

>.|.|TRBV20-1|TRBJ1-4
CGAAYNEKLFF
TGCGGGGCGGCTTATAATGAAAAACTGTTTTTT
>.|few|TRBV6-1|TRBJ2-7
CASRWGLSSYEQYF
TGTGCCAGCCGTTGGGGGCTTAGCTCCTACGAGCAGTACTTC
>.|.|TRBV5-1|TRBJ2-5
CASSLDRPQETQYF
TGCGCCAGCAGCTTGGACAGGCCACAAGAGACCCAGTACTTC
>TRBD2|many|TRBV7-9|TRBJ2-3
CASSLVSAGVDTQYF
TGTGCCAGCAGCTTGGTTTCGGCGGGGGTAGATACGCAGTATTTT
>.|few|TRBV2|TRBJ1-5
CASSSRRDQPQHF
TGTGCCAGCAGCTCTCGTAGGGATCAGCCCCAGCATTTT
>.|.|TRBV7-2|TRBJ1-2
CASSPEGYGYTF
TGTGCCAGCAGCCCAGAGGGCTATGGCTACACCTTC
>.|.|TRBV6-1|TRBJ1-1
CASSETVTEAFF
TGTGCCAGCAGTGAAACAGTAACTGAAGCTTTCTTT
>.|.|TRBV7-2|TRBJ1-2
CASSSRIGGSGYTF
TGTGCCAGCAGCTCAAGAATAGGGGGATCGGGCTACACCTTC
>.|few|TRBV6-5|TRBJ2-7
CASSYQGEPYEQYF
TGTGCCAGCAGTTACCAGGGAGAACCCTACGAGCAGTACTTC
>TRBD1|.|TRBV5-1|TRBJ2-4
CASSSETGAKNIQYF
TGCGCCAGCAGCTCGGAGACAGGGGCCAAAAACATTCAGTACTTC
>.|many|TRBV11-2|TRBJ2-6
CASRFPGANVLTF
TGTGCCAGCAGATTCCCTGGGGCCAACGTCCTGACTTTC
>TRBD2|few|TRBV5-1|TRBJ2-1
CASGQAGNEQFF
TGCGCCAGCGGACAAGCGGGAAATGAGCAGTTCTTC
>.|few|TRBV6-5|TRBJ1-2
CASSYSFYSGNYGYTF
TGTGCCAGCAGTTACTCTTTTTACTCGGGGAACTATGGCTACACCTTC
>TRBD2|few|TRBV2|TRBJ2-1
CASSLTSGEHNEQFF
TGTGCCAGCAGCCTAACTAGCGGGGAACACAATGAGCAGTTCTTC
>.|few|TRBV7-2|TRBJ2-7
CASSSGLSYEQYF
TGTGCCAGCAGCTCGGGGCTCTCTTACGAGCAGTACTTC
>.|.|TRBV5-5|TRBJ2-5
CASETRTSQETQYF
TGTGCCAGCGAAACTAGGACAAGCCAAGAGACCCAGTACTTC
>TRBD2|few|TRBV28|TRBJ2-2
CASSQAGVKTGELFF
TGTGCCAGCAGTCAAGCGGGAGTAAAAACCGGGGAGCTGTTTTTT
>.|few|TRBV5-4|TRBJ2-7
CASSLVGGYEQYF
TGTGCCAGCAGCTTGGTAGGAGGATACGAGCAGTACTTC
>.|many|TRBV5-6|TRBJ2-3
CASSVGWPSTDTQYF
TGTGCCAGCAGCGTCGGGTGGCCTAGCACAGATACGCAGTATTTT
>TRBD2|.|TRBV10-3|TRBJ2-1
CATESGTSVYNEQFF
TGTGCCACCGAAAGCGGGACTAGCGTCTACAATGAGCAGTTCTTC
>TRBD1|many|TRBV29-1|TRBJ2-3
CSVSRTGPTDTQYF
TGCAGCGTATCGAGGACAGGGCCTACAGATACGCAGTATTTT
>.|.|TRBV9|TRBJ1-4
CASSVGFQGLEKLFF
TGTGCCAGCAGCGTAGGGTTTCAGGGTCTTGAAAAACTGTTTTTT
>.|few|TRBV7-2|TRBJ2-6
CASSFQGSSGANVLTF
TGTGCCAGCAGCTTTCAGGGATCCTCTGGGGCCAACGTCCTGACTTTC
>TRBD2|few|TRBV5-1|TRBJ2-7
CASSLGASGSDEQYF
TGCGCCAGCAGCTTGGGGGCTAGCGGGAGCGACGAGCAGTACTTC